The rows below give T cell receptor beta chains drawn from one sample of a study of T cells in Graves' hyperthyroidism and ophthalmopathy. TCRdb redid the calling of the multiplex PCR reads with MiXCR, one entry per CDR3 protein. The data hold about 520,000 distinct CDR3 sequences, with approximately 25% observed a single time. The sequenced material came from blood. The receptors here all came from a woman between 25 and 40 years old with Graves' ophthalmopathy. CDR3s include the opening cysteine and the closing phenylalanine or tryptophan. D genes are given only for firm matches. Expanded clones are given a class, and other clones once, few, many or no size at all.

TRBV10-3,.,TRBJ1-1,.,CAITPGRDTEAFF,TGTGCCATCACCCCAGGACGGGACACTGAAGCTTTCTTT
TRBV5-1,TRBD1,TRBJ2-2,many,CASSIRTGTGELFF,TGCGCCAGCAGCATACGGACAGGGACCGGGGAGCTGTTTTTT
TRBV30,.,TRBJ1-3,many,CAWSRRSISGNTIYF,TGTGCCTGGAGTCGCCGGTCCATCTCTGGAAACACCATATATTTT
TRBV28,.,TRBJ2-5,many,CASGSQTEETQYF,TGTGCCAGCGGTTCTCAGACGGAAGAGACCCAGTACTTC
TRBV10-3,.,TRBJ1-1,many,CAISESGTGNTEAFF,TGTGCCATCAGTGAGTCGGGGACGGGGAACACTGAAGCTTTCTTT
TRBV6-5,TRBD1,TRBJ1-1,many,CASSYVGQPPAEAFF,TGTGCCAGCAGTTACGTGGGACAGCCCCCAGCTGAAGCTTTCTTT
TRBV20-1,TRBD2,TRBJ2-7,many,CSGGGFSYEQYF,TGCAGCGGCGGGGGTTTCTCCTACGAGCAGTACTTC
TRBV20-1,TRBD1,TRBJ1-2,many,CSARGSRGNYGYTF,TGCAGTGCTAGAGGCTCCAGGGGGAACTATGGCTACACCTTC
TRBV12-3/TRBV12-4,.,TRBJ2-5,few,CASSLEQGQTQYF,TGTGCCAGCAGCTTGGAACAGGGCCAGACCCAGTACTTC
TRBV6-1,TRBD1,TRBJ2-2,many,CASSIIRQGNTGELFF,TGTGCCAGCAGCATAATTCGACAGGGGAACACCGGGGAGCTGTTTTTT
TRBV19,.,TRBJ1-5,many,CASNADYNQPQHF,TGTGCCAGTAACGCAGATTACAATCAGCCCCAGCATTTT
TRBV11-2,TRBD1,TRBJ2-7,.,CASSRADRGREQYF,TGTGCCAGCAGCAGAGCGGACAGGGGGAGGGAGCAGTACTTC
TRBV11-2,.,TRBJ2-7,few,CASSLGLVATEQYF,TGTGCCAGCAGCTTAGGGTTGGTTGCAACGGAGCAGTACTTC
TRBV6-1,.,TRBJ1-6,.,CASSEPTGRSYNSPLHF,TGTGCCAGCAGTGAACCGACTGGGAGGTCCTATAATTCACCCCTCCACTTT
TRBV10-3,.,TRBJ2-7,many,CATWGDYEQYF,TGTGCCACCTGGGGGGACTACGAGCAGTACTTC
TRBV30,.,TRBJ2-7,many,CAWSRAGFTLQEQYF,TGTGCCTGGAGTCGGGCAGGGTTTACTCTACAGGAGCAGTACTTC
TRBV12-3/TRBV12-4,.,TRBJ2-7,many,CASTPPGHPREQYF,TGTGCCAGCACTCCCCCGGGACACCCTCGCGAGCAGTACTTC
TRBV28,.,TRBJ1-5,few,CASSTGQGVKRPQHF,TGTGCCAGCAGTACAGGGCAGGGTGTTAAGAGGCCCCAGCATTTT
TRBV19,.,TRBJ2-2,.,CASSSLPRSGELFF,TGTGCCAGTAGTTCCCTTCCGAGGAGCGGGGAGCTGTTTTTT
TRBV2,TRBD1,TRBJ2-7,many,CASRDGQGSYEQYF,TGTGCCAGCAGAGATGGACAGGGCTCTTACGAGCAGTACTTC
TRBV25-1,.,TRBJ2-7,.,CASRGFGAGPLYEQYF,TGTGCCAGCAGGGGGTTTGGGGCGGGACCCCTGTACGAGCAGTACTTC
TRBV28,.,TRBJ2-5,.,CASVAGWEETQYF,TGTGCCAGCGTGGCAGGGTGGGAAGAGACCCAGTACTTC
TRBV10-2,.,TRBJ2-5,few,CASSEQAQETQYF,TGCGCCAGCAGTGAACAGGCACAAGAGACCCAGTACTTC
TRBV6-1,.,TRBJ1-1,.,CASNTAASNTEAFF,TGTGCCAGCAATACGGCAGCTTCGAACACTGAAGCTTTCTTT
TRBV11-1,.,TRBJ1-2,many,CASSLGYQNYGYTF,TGTGCCAGCAGCCTAGGGTACCAGAACTATGGCTACACCTTC
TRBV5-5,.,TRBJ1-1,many,CASSRQYGGGLMNTEAFF,TGTGCCAGCAGCCGACAATACGGGGGGGGACTCATGAACACTGAAGCTTTCTTT
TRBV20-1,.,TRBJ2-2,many,CSAAPIGRTGELFF,TGCAGTGCTGCCCCCATAGGGAGGACCGGGGAGCTGTTTTTT
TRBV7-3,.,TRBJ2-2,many,CASSLGRGANTGELFF,TGTGCCAGCAGCTTGGGTCGCGGGGCGAACACCGGGGAGCTGTTTTTT
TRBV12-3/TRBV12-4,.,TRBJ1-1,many,CASSSQINTEAFF,TGTGCCAGCAGTTCCCAAATCAACACTGAAGCTTTCTTT
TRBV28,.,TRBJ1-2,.,CASRGQATYGYTF,TGTGCCAGCAGGGGGCAGGCCACCTATGGCTACACCTTC
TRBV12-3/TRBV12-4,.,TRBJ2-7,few,CASSLRLVGPYEQYF,TGTGCCAGCAGTTTAAGGCTAGTGGGTCCCTACGAGCAGTACTTC
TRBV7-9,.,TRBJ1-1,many,CASSINTRAEAFF,TGTGCCAGCAGCATCAATACGCGGGCCGAAGCTTTCTTT
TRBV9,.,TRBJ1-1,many,CASSAYSGTEAFF,TGTGCCAGCAGCGCTTACTCGGGGACTGAAGCTTTCTTT
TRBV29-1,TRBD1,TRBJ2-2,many,CSVEDRPGQVGELFF,TGCAGCGTTGAAGATCGGCCGGGACAGGTCGGGGAGCTGTTTTTT
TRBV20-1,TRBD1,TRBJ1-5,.,CSAKPWDRNQPQHF,TGCAGTGCTAAGCCCTGGGACAGAAATCAGCCCCAGCATTTT
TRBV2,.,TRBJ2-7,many,CASSESEEFYEQYF,TGTGCCAGCAGTGAGTCAGAGGAGTTCTACGAGCAGTACTTC
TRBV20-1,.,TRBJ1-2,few,CSASPSNYGYTF,TGCAGTGCGAGCCCCTCTAACTATGGCTACACCTTC
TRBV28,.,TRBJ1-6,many,CASNEQRGAYNSPLHF,TGTGCCAGCAACGAACAGAGGGGCGCGTATAATTCACCCCTCCACTTT
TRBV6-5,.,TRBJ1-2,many,CASSYFDSNYGYTF,TGTGCCAGCAGTTACTTCGACTCTAACTATGGCTACACCTTC